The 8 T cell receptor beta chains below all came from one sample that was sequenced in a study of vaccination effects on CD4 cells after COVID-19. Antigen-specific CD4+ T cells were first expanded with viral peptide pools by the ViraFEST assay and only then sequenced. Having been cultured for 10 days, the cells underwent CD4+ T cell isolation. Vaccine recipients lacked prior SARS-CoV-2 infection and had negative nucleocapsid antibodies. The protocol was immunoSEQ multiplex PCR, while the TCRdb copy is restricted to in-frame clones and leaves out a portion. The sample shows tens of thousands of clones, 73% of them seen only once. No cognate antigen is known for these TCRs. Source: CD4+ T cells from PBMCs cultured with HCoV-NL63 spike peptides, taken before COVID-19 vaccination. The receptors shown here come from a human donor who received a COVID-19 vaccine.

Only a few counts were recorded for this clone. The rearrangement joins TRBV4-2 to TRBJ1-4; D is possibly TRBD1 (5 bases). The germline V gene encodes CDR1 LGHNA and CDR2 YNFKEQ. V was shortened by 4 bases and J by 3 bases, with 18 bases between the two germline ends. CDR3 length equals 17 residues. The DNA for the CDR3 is TGTGCCAGCAGCCGGGGGGTCCTAAATGCCGCTAATGAAAAACTGTTTTTT. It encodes CASSRGVLNAANEKLFF.

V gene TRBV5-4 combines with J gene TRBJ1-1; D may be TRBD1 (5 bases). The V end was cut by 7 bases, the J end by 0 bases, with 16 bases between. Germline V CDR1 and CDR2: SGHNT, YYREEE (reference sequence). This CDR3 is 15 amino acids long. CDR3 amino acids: CASSEGYPLNTEAFF. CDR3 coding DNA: TGTGCCAGCTCCGAGGGGTATCCCCTGAACACTGAAGCTTTCTTT.

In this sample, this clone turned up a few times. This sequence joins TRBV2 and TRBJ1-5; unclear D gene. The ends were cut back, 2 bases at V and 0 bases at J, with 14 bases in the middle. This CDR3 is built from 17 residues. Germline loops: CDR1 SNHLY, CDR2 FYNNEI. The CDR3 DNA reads TGTGCCAGCAGTGAATTTCCCCCCGGGTTTAGCAATCAGCCCCAGCATTTT. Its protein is CASSEFPPGFSNQPQHF. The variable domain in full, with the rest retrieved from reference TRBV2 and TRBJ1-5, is EPEVTQTPSHQVTQMGQEVILRCVPISNHLYFYWYRQILGQKVEFLVSFYNNEISEKSEIFDDQFSVERPDGSNFTLKIRSTKLEDSAMYFCASSEFPPGFSNQPQHFGDGTRLSIL.

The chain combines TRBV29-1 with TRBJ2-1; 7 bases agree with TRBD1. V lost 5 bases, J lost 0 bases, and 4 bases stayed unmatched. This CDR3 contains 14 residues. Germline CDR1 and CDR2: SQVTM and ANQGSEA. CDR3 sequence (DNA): TGCAGCGTTCGACAGGGCAGCTCCTACAATGAGCAGTTCTTC. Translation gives CSVRQGSSYNEQFF.

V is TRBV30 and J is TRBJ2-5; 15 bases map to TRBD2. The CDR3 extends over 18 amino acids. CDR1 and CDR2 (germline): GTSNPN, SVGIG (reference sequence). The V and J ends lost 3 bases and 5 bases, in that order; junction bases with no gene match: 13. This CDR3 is CAWSLTWTSGGARETQYF. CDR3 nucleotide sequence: TGTGCCTGGAGCTTAACATGGACTAGCGGGGGGGCCCGGGAGACCCAGTACTTC.

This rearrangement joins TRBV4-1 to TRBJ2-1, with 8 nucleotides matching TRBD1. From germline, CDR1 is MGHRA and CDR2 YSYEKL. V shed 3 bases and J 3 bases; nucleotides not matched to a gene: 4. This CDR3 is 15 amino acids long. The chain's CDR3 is CASSHVGQGYNEQFF. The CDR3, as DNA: TGCGCCAGCAGCCACGTCGGACAGGGCTACAATGAGCAGTTCTTC.

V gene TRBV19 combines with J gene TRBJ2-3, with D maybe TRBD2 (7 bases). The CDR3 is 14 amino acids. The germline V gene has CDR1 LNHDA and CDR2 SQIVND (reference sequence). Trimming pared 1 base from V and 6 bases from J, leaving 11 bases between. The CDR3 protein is CASSIGGGADTQYF. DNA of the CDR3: TGTGCCAGTAGTATAGGTGGGGGGGCTGATACGCAGTATTTT.

This chain's CDR3 is CASSQEARGGEQYF. CDR3 coding DNA: TGTGCCAGCAGCCAAGAAGCCAGGGGAGGGGAGCAGTACTTC. The chain combines TRBV3-1 (or the pseudogene TRBV3-2) with TRBJ2-7, with D possibly TRBD2 on 7 matching bases. The CDR3 sequence is 14 residues long. Trimming removed 0 bases at V and 7 bases at J, with 13 bases between. In germline, CDR1 is LGHDT, CDR2 YNNKEL (reference sequence).